This T cell receptor beta chain is from a study of chemoradiotherapy in HPV16-positive cancers. The assay was immunoSEQ multiplex PCR, and TCRdb's table has in-frame clones only and misses some. Among roughly 28,000 clones listed, about 90% were seen once. Trimming took 5 bases from V and 0 from J, leaving 7 bases between them. Per the germline V gene, CDR1 is KGHSH and CDR2 is LQKENI. This CDR3 spans 13 amino acids. Over chemoradiotherapy, repertoires were sampled more than once. The V call is TRBV18, the J call TRBJ1-1; D is possibly TRBD1 (5 bases). The source material was blood, sampled from a patient who underwent chemoradiotherapy. This clonotype originated in a human donor with HPV-associated anogenital cancer. The CDR3 sequence is CASSTTVNTEAFF. Here the CDR3 DNA reads TGTGCCAGCTCAACGACAGTGAACACTGAAGCTTTCTTT.